The rows below give T cell receptor beta chains drawn from one sample of a study of T cells in Graves' hyperthyroidism and ophthalmopathy. TCRdb fed the multiplex PCR reads into MiXCR, producing one record per CDR3 protein. The sample lists 530,000 or so distinct CDR3 sequences, roughly 50% seen once, with around 8% in the top ten. Sequences were obtained from peripheral blood or thyroid tissue (not recorded which). These receptors were obtained from a woman aged 18-29 years with Graves' hyperthyroidism. CDR3s include the opening cysteine and the closing phenylalanine or tryptophan. The order of the fields is clone size, D gene, V gene, J gene, CDR3 DNA, CDR3 protein. D genes are given only for firm matches. Not all rows give a size; the values are once, few, many and, for expanded clones, a class.

.	.	TRBV7-9	TRBJ2-2	TGTGCCAGCAGTTACCCGGCTCCCTCTTCCACCGGGGAGCTGTTTTTT	CASSYPAPSSTGELFF
.	TRBD1	TRBV15	TRBJ2-2	TGTGCCACCAGCAGAGGTCCCGGGACAGGGCTGATCGGGGAGCTGTTTTTT	CATSRGPGTGLIGELFF
many	.	TRBV12-3/TRBV12-4	TRBJ2-7	TGTGCCAGCAAAGTCCGGTCCGCCTACGAGCAGTACTTC	CASKVRSAYEQYF
many	TRBD1	TRBV2	TRBJ2-7	TGTGCCAGCAGCCGGACAGGGGTCGAGCAGTACTTC	CASSRTGVEQYF
many	.	TRBV19	TRBJ1-5	TGTGCCACGTGGGACCGCCGAGGGGGCAATCAGCCCCAGCATTTT	CATWDRRGGNQPQHF
many	TRBD1	TRBV5-8	TRBJ2-5	TGTGCCAGCAGCTTGCGGACAGGCCAAGAGACCCAGTACTTC	CASSLRTGQETQYF
few	.	TRBV2	TRBJ2-1	TGTGCCAGCAGTGTTGGATACAATGAGCAGTTCTTC	CASSVGYNEQFF
.	TRBD1	TRBV4-1	TRBJ2-3	TGCGCCAGCAGCCACATTGGACAGGGGGCAGATACGCAGTATTTT	CASSHIGQGADTQYF
many	.	TRBV7-2	TRBJ2-7	TGTGCCAGCAGCCCCGGGGGTGACGAGCAGTACTTC	CASSPGGDEQYF
many	.	TRBV7-6	TRBJ1-3	TGTGCCAGCAGCTCCGACGCCGGGAGCAGGGGAAACACCATATATTTT	CASSSDAGSRGNTIYF
.	.	TRBV7-9	TRBJ1-1	TGTGCCAGCAGCTTGGTAGGGGCGGGAGCTTTCTTT	CASSLVGAGAFF
once	TRBD1	TRBV19	TRBJ1-2	TGTGCCAGTAGTATTGACAGGGTCAGCTACACCTTC	CASSIDRVSYTF
.	TRBD2	TRBV5-4	TRBJ2-5	TGTGCCAGCAGATACGGGACTAGCGGGTTCCCGACCCAGTACTTC	CASRYGTSGFPTQYF